The 31 T cell receptor beta chains below were found in one sample sequenced in a study of regulatory T cells in long-lasting Graves disease. CDR3-region Arm-PCR and iRepertoire HTBI primers produced the TCR beta libraries. MiXCR was run by TCRdb on the multiplex PCR reads, yielding one entry per CDR3 protein. The table records more than 300,000 distinct CDR3 sequences, 20% to 25% of them present only once. The sample's time point: persistent/refractory GD, antithyroid drugs over 5 years with positive TRAb. Extracted RNA from PBMCs served as the source of the TCR library. The starting material was peripheral blood mononuclear cells (PBMCs), obtained when the disease was refractory, from a patient treated with antithyroid drugs. These receptors came from a middle-aged woman with Graves disease.

The chain combines TRBV3-1 with TRBJ2-7; the match to TRBD1 covers 10 bases. This CDR3 region has 15 residues. V shed 1 base and J 6 bases; nucleotides not matched to a gene: 6. Germline V gene sequence: CDR1 LGHDT, CDR2 YNNKEL (reference sequence). The CDR3 DNA reads TGTGCCAGCAGCCAAGGACCGGGACAGGGGTTCGAGCAGTACTTC. Translated, it gives CASSQGPGQGFEQYF.

This clonotype was seen repeatedly, ten times or more. The chain's CDR3 is CASNPALSGTIYGYTF. As DNA, the CDR3 is TGTGCCAGCAACCCCGCACTGAGTGGGACTATTTATGGCTACACCTTC. This rearrangement joins TRBV28 to TRBJ1-2; maybe TRBD1 (5 bases). This CDR3 is built from 16 residues. Germline CDR1 is MDHEN and CDR2 is SYDVKM. Trimming took 7 bases from V and 5 from J, leaving 23 bases between them.

This clonotype was observed many times. The chain employs TRBV27 and TRBJ2-5; D is tentatively TRBD1 or TRBD2 (5 bases each). Germline lookup yields CDR1 MNHEY and CDR2 SMNVEV (reference sequence). The CDR3 extends over 13 amino acids. Trimming pared 4 bases from V and 5 bases from J, leaving 11 bases between. The CDR3 here is CASSWDGRETQYF. CDR3 nucleotide sequence: TGTGCCAGCAGTTGGGACGGGCGGGAGACCCAGTACTTC.

In its sample, this clonotype was seen a few times. The V call is TRBV4-1, the J call TRBJ2-7; tentatively, D is TRBD1 (7 bases). This CDR3 is 17 amino acids long. Germline V gene lookup returns CDR1 MGHRA and CDR2 YSYEKL. The ends were cut back, 0 bases at V and 4 bases at J, with 19 bases in the middle. The DNA of the CDR3 is TGCGCCAGCAGCCAAGATGTTTCGGCAGGGGGGTTTTACGAGCAGTACTTC. This translates into CASSQDVSAGGFYEQYF.

This clonotype was recorded a few times. V and J are TRBV12-3 or TRBV12-4 and TRBJ2-1; TRBD2 agrees at 10 bases. V lost 6 bases and J lost 7; bases outside the gene matches: 15. This CDR3 comprises 17 residues. CDR3 sequence: CASSNSFLAGVANEQFF. The CDR3 nucleotides read TGTGCCAGCAGCAACTCTTTTCTAGCGGGAGTGGCGAATGAGCAGTTCTTC.

The sample holds many counts of this clonotype. This rearrangement joins TRBV30 to TRBJ1-4; D might be TRBD1 (6 bases). V shed 0 bases and J shed 7 bases, with 6 bases lying between them. The length of the CDR3 is 12 residues. Germline V gene sequence: CDR1 GTSNPN, CDR2 SVGIG (reference sequence). CDR3 residues: CAWSVQGEKLFF. The CDR3 DNA sequence: TGTGCCTGGAGTGTACAGGGTGAAAAACTGTTTTTT.

This clonotype has only a few counts. This chain's CDR3 is CASSQTGSYGYTF. In DNA, the CDR3 is TGTGCCAGCAGTCAAACAGGCAGCTATGGCTACACCTTC. The V and J genes are TRBV2 and TRBJ1-2, with D possibly matching TRBD1 (5 bases). The germline V gene encodes CDR1 SNHLY and CDR2 FYNNEI. V gave up 5 bases and J gave up 4 bases, with 11 bases separating them. The CDR3 runs to 13 residues.

This clonotype was detected ten times or more. The rearrangement joins TRBV2 to TRBJ1-5; D is possibly TRBD1 (6 bases). The CDR3 extends over 18 amino acids. V gave up 0 bases and J gave up 4 bases, with 19 bases separating them. CDR1 is SNHLY, CDR2 FYNNEI, per germline. CDR3 nucleotides: TGTGCCAGCAGTGAAGCGGAGTTGGCAGGAGGGGGGAATCAGCCCCAGCATTTT. As protein: CASSEAELAGGGNQPQHF.

The sample holds a few counts of this clonotype. This rearrangement joins TRBV5-1 to TRBJ2-7; D might be TRBD1 (7 bases). Trimming cost V 0 bases and J 7 bases, with 17 bases left between them. This CDR3 has 15 amino acids. CDR1 and CDR2 from the germline V gene are SGHRS and YFSETQ. CDR3 protein: CASSLEDRDFVEQYF. In DNA, the CDR3 is TGCGCCAGCAGCTTGGAAGACAGGGACTTTGTGGAGCAGTACTTC.

The genes are TRBV11-2 and TRBJ2-2, with D perhaps matching TRBD1 (6 bases). The V end lost 6 bases, the J end lost 5 bases, and 22 bases lay between the germline ends. CDR1 SGHAT and CDR2 FQNNGV come from the germline V gene. This CDR3 contains 17 residues. The CDR3: CASRMPPVGGRTGELFF. The CDR3 coding sequence is TGTGCCAGCAGGATGCCCCCTGTAGGGGGTCGGACCGGGGAGCTGTTTTTT. The full variable domain, in which reference TRBV11-2 and TRBJ2-2 provide the parts outside the CDR3, is EAGVAQSPRYKIIEKRQSVAFWCNPISGHATLYWYQQILGQGPKLLIQFQNNGVVDDSQLPKDRFSAERLKGVDSTLKIQPAKLEDSAVYLCASRMPPVGGRTGELFFGEGSRLTVL.

This clonotype was recorded a few times. The chain combines TRBV7-9 with TRBJ2-1; 7 nucleotides agree with TRBD2. Germline V gene data show CDR1 as SEHNR and CDR2 as FQNEAQ (reference sequence). V lost 4 bases to trimming and J lost 2 bases; unmatched junction nucleotides: 11. The CDR3 is 17 amino acids. The CDR3, as DNA: TGTGCCAGCAGCTCCACCCGGGGGGAGGGCGCCTACAATGAGCAGTTCTTC. This sequence encodes CASSSTRGEGAYNEQFF.

This clonotype was detected many times. The chain combines TRBV28 with TRBJ2-5; D unresolved. The V end lost 0 bases, the J end lost 1 base, and 6 bases lay between the germline ends. The CDR3 spans 14 residues. The V gene's germline CDR1 is MDHEN and CDR2 SYDVKM. CDR3: CASSLWDLQETQYF. The CDR3 DNA sequence: TGTGCCAGCAGTTTATGGGATCTCCAAGAGACCCAGTACTTC.

This clonotype came up many times. The V gene is TRBV6-1, the J gene TRBJ2-7; D is perhaps TRBD1 (6 bases). V was trimmed by 3 bases and J by 1 base, leaving 13 bases between them. The CDR3 extends over 15 amino acids. Germline values: CDR1 MNHNS, CDR2 SASEGT. CDR3 protein: CASSDRGLKSYEQYF. In DNA, the CDR3 is TGTGCCAGCAGTGATAGGGGGTTGAAATCCTACGAGCAGTACTTC.

This clonotype was seen repeatedly, ten times or more. The gene calls are TRBV2 and TRBJ2-7; 7 nucleotides line up with TRBD2. After removal of 8 bases from V and 3 bases from J, the junction contained 10 bases not matched to a gene. CDR1 and CDR2 from the germline V gene are SNHLY and FYNNEI. The CDR3 runs 14 residues. The CDR3 nucleotides read TGTGCCAGCTTTGAAGGGAGGGGCATCTACGAGCAGTACTTC. Residues: CASFEGRGIYEQYF.

This clonotype was detected many times. The CDR3 region is CASSMPGLAGVETQYF. In nucleotides, the CDR3 is TGTGCCAGCAGTATGCCTGGACTAGCGGGAGTCGAGACCCAGTACTTC. The rearrangement links TRBV6-1 to TRBJ2-5; 13 positions agree with TRBD2. This CDR3 contains 16 residues. Germline CDR1 MNHNS, CDR2 SASEGT. The ends lost 5 bases at V and 5 bases at J; junction bases unmatched: 8.

The gene calls are TRBV19 and TRBJ1-5; D is unresolved. CDR1 is LNHDA, CDR2 SQIVND, per germline (reference sequence). CDR3 length: 13 residues. Trimming stripped 4 bases from V and 8 bases from J, with 12 bases between. CDR3 region: CASSNPPGEPQHF. The CDR3 DNA follows: TGTGCCAGTAGTAACCCTCCCGGTGAGCCCCAGCATTTT.

This clonotype has just one count. This sequence joins TRBV4-1 and TRBJ1-5, with D unclear. There are 15 residues in the CDR3. V shed 2 bases and J shed 4 bases, with 12 bases lying between them. From germline, CDR1 is MGHRA and CDR2 YSYEKL. The CDR3: CASSQQGLYNQPQHF. CDR3 DNA sequence: TGCGCCAGCAGCCAACAAGGACTCTATAATCAGCCCCAGCATTTT.

This clonotype was observed at least ten times. This chain links TRBV27 with TRBJ2-7, with TRBD2 matching over 8 bases. This CDR3 has 18 residues. V trimming: 5 bases; J trimming: 2 bases; junction bases outside the gene matches: 17. Germline assignment: CDR1 MNHEY and CDR2 SMNVEV (reference sequence). This CDR3 is CASSLAPGGGGRTYEQYF. In DNA form, the CDR3 reads TGTGCCAGCAGTCTCGCCCCCGGGGGAGGCGGGAGGACCTACGAGCAGTACTTC.

This clonotype has at least ten counts. V gene TRBV2 combines with J gene TRBJ1-2, with D possibly being TRBD1 (5 bases). Germline V gene data show CDR1 as SNHLY and CDR2 as FYNNEI. Between the trimmed V and J ends, which lost 6 bases and 8 bases, there was a span of 19 bases. The CDR3 is made up of 14 amino acids. The CDR3 DNA sequence: TGTGCCAGCAGACCGCCCCAGGGTCGCACAGGCTACACCTTC. Its translation: CASRPPQGRTGYTF.

This clonotype came up a few times. A much bigger clone sits one base away, suggesting this may be a read error. This chain joins TRBV28 and TRBJ2-7, with D possibly being TRBD2 (5 bases). Germline CDR1 and CDR2: MDHEN and SYDVKM. CDR3 length equals 13 residues. V shed 3 bases and J shed 6 bases, with 12 bases lying between them. The CDR3 loop is CASSFLAPCEQYF. DNA of the CDR3: TGTGCCAGCAGTTTTCTAGCTCCCTGCGAGCAGTACTTC.

Regarding this clonotype: A much larger clone differs by one base, so this may be a read error. This sequence joins TRBV11-2 and TRBJ1-4; D gene unclear. Germline CDR1 and CDR2: SGHAT and FQNNGV. This CDR3 comprises 14 residues. The V end lost 4 bases, the J end lost 3 bases, and 9 bases lay between the germline ends. CDR3 sequence: CASSSDGPNEKLFF. The CDR3 bases are TGTGCCAGCAGCTCGGACGGGCCTAATGAAAAACTGTTTTTT. Looking up the rest from reference TRBV11-2 and TRBJ1-4 gives the full variable domain: EAGVAQSPRYKIIEKRQSVAFWCNPISGHATLYWYQQILGQGPKLLIQFQNNGVVDDSQLPKDRFSAERLKGVDSTLKIQPAKLEDSAVYLCASSSDGPNEKLFFGSGTQLSVL.

The chain links TRBV3-1 to TRBJ1-5, with a possible D match to TRBD1 (6 bases). The V end was cut by 1 base, the J end by 15 bases, with 16 bases between. CDR1 and CDR2 (germline): LGHDT, YNNKEL (reference sequence). The CDR3 extends over 13 amino acids. The CDR3 spells CASSQASGGGSHF. The CDR3, as DNA: TGTGCCAGCAGCCAAGCAAGTGGGGGCGGCTCGCATTTT.

This clonotype was seen more than once but under ten times. The V call is TRBV5-1, the J call TRBJ2-7; 13 bases agree with TRBD2. V lost 7 bases to trimming and J lost 6 bases; unmatched junction nucleotides: 7. Germline V gene sequence: CDR1 SGHRS, CDR2 YFSETQ. This CDR3 contains 14 residues. This CDR3 reads CASGRTSGGLEQYF. CDR3 in DNA: TGCGCCAGCGGGCGGACTAGCGGGGGACTCGAGCAGTACTTC.

The chain joins TRBV28 to TRBJ2-7; 10 bases are shared with TRBD1. V was pared by 7 bases and J by 5 bases, with 5 bases of the junction left unmatched. This CDR3 spans 13 amino acids. CDR1 MDHEN and CDR2 SYDVKM come from the germline V gene. CDR3 region: CASTLGTGDEQYF. The CDR3 DNA reads TGTGCCAGCACCCTCGGGACAGGGGACGAGCAGTACTTC. Full variable domain (remainder filled in from reference TRBV28 and TRBJ2-7): DVKVTQSSRYLVKRTGEKVFLECVQDMDHENMFWYRQDPGLGLRLIYFSYDVKMKEKGDIPEGYSVSREKKERFSLILESASTNQTSMYLCASTLGTGDEQYFGPGTRLTVT.

This clonotype was seen at least ten times. CDR3 residues: CASSFWGTGPHTEAFF. CDR3 in DNA: TGTGCCAGCAGCTTTTGGGGGACAGGCCCTCACACTGAAGCTTTCTTT. J is TRBJ1-1 and V is TRBV28, with 8 nucleotides matching TRBD1. The trim removed 6 bases at V and 3 bases at J, leaving 12 bases unmatched. The CDR3 has 16 residues. Looked up from germline, CDR1 is MDHEN and CDR2 is SYDVKM.

Concerning this clonotype itself: This likely reflects a read error, since a far larger clone is one base away. The V gene is TRBV2, the J gene TRBJ2-7; D unclear. The J call is in doubt because the DNA end fits TRBJ2-5 better. The CDR3 has 14 residues. Germline V gives CDR1 SNHLY, CDR2 FYNNEI. The CDR3 reads CASLPRLGQETQYF. The CDR3 DNA is TGTGCCAGTTTACCTCGGTTGGGGCAAGAGACCCAGTACTTC.

Many counts were recorded for this clonotype. A read error may produce the germline difference seen at one junction end. The CDR3 reads CASSLELNTEAFF. CDR3 sequence (DNA): TGTGCCAGCAGCTTAGAGCTGAACACTGAAGCTTTCTTT. The genes are TRBV5-1 and TRBJ1-1; no clear D gene. CDR1 is SGHRS, CDR2 YFSETQ, per germline. This CDR3 region has 13 residues.

This clonotype was detected ten times or more. The rearrangement uses TRBV20-1 and TRBJ2-5; TRBD2 agrees at 11 bases. The germline CDR1 and CDR2 sequences are DFQATT and SNEGSKA (reference sequence). With 2 bases clipped from V and 4 bases from J, the junction kept 6 bases outside the gene matches. The CDR3 is 15 amino acids. CDR3 residues: CSARKIAGGAETQYF. CDR3 coding DNA: TGCAGTGCTAGAAAAATAGCGGGAGGGGCAGAGACCCAGTACTTC.

J is TRBJ2-2 and V is TRBV6-2 or TRBV6-3, with 7 bases that match TRBD1. Germline CDR1 MNHEY, CDR2 SVGEGT. The CDR3 sequence is 14 residues long. V trimming: 8 bases; J trimming: 3 bases; junction bases outside the gene matches: 6. As DNA, the CDR3 is TGTGCCAGCTCCGGGACAGCTTACACCGGGGAGCTGTTTTTT. Translated: CASSGTAYTGELFF.

The V gene is TRBV5-5, the J gene TRBJ2-2; no reliable D call. V lost 2 bases and J 1 base, leaving 12 bases between the germline ends. Germline loops: CDR1 SGHKS, CDR2 YYEKEE (reference sequence). This CDR3 has 16 amino acids. The CDR3 loop reads CASSFVYHMNTGELFF. The CDR3 DNA is TGTGCCAGCAGCTTCGTCTATCATATGAACACCGGGGAGCTGTTTTTT.

This clonotype was counted a few times. This chain links TRBV6-2 or TRBV6-3 with TRBJ1-3, with D tentatively TRBD1 (6 bases). Germline loops: CDR1 MNHEY, CDR2 SVGEGT. This CDR3 is 15 amino acids long. Trimming removed 0 bases from V and 6 bases from J, with 12 bases in between. CDR3 amino acids: CASSYSRTAKNTIYF. In DNA form, the CDR3 reads TGTGCCAGCAGTTACTCCCGGACAGCAAAAAACACCATATATTTT.